These 9 T cell receptor beta chains came from one sample sequenced in a study of T cells in Graves' hyperthyroidism and ophthalmopathy. TCR beta CDR3 regions were amplified from RNA transcripts. With the HTBI primer set, the TCR CDR3 went through a first round of RT-PCR. Each CDR3 protein is one row after TCRdb ran MiXCR on the multiplex PCR reads. The table includes about 640,000 distinct CDR3 sequences, about 14% detected once. The material sequenced was blood. The receptor set was obtained from a woman between 50 and 59 years old with Graves' ophthalmopathy.

Many counts were recorded for this clonotype. The chain employs TRBV27 and TRBJ1-1, with D uncertain. V lost 2 bases to trimming and J lost 6 bases, with 10 bases between them. The CDR3 covers 13 residues. The V gene's germline CDR1 is MNHEY and CDR2 SMNVEV (reference sequence). CDR3 protein: CASSLGSGPEAFF. Here the CDR3 DNA reads TGTGCCAGCAGTTTAGGATCGGGCCCTGAAGCTTTCTTT.

This clonotype was seen more than once but under ten times. The rearrangement uses TRBV20-1 and TRBJ1-1; TRBD1 is a possible D gene (6 bases). The germline gives CDR1 DFQATT, CDR2 SNEGSKA (reference sequence). This CDR3 region has 14 residues. With 6 bases removed from V and 1 base from J, the gap between germline ends came to 15 bases. In nucleotides, the CDR3 is TGCAGTGCCTTCATATCCAGGGGGAACACTGAAGCTTTCTTT. Translating gives CSAFISRGNTEAFF.

This clonotype was detected ten times or more. The chain joins TRBV5-5 to TRBJ2-5; D might be TRBD2 (6 bases). The germline gives CDR1 SGHKS, CDR2 YYEKEE (reference sequence). The CDR3 extends over 12 amino acids. Trimming pared 5 bases from V and 4 bases from J, leaving 9 bases between. The CDR3 loop reads CASRWGGETQYF. The CDR3 DNA is TGTGCCAGCAGGTGGGGAGGAGAGACCCAGTACTTC.

This clonotype was seen a few times. With a much larger clone just one base away, this may be a read error. This chain links TRBV5-1 with TRBJ2-1; 10 bases agree with TRBD2. The germline V gene has CDR1 SGHRS and CDR2 YFSETQ. The CDR3 runs 17 residues. The CDR3, as DNA: TGCGCCAGCAAGGCTAGCGGGAGCCGGGGTACATACAGTGAGCAGTTCTTC. Translated: CASKASGSRGTYSEQFF.

The chain employs TRBV5-6 and TRBJ2-1, with TRBD2 matching 16 bases. The CDR3 covers 20 residues. V shed 4 bases, J shed 0 bases, and the junction held 10 bases outside the gene matches. CDR1 is SGHDT, CDR2 YYEEEE, per germline. The CDR3 protein is CASSEDGGLAGGSSYNEQFF. CDR3 in DNA: TGTGCCAGCAGCGAGGACGGGGGACTAGCGGGAGGGAGCTCCTACAATGAGCAGTTCTTC.

This sequence joins TRBV3-1 and TRBJ2-1; TRBD2 agrees at 14 bases. The V gene's germline CDR1 is LGHDT and CDR2 YNNKEL (reference sequence). V gave up 5 bases and J gave up 4 bases; unmatched junction bases: 16. This CDR3 has 20 residues. This chain's CDR3 is CASSSTGGATSGREYNEQFF. DNA of the CDR3: TGTGCCAGCAGCTCAACAGGGGGCGCGACTAGCGGGAGGGAATACAATGAGCAGTTCTTC.

This clonotype was counted a few times. CDR3: CASSTPRQPDSGNTIYF. In DNA, the CDR3 is TGTGCCAGCAGCACCCCAAGGCAGCCCGACTCTGGAAACACCATATATTTT. This rearrangement joins TRBV9 to TRBJ1-3; D gene uncertain. The germline gives CDR1 SGDLS, CDR2 YYNGEE. V shed 4 bases and J shed 0 bases, with 17 bases lying between them. The CDR3 is made up of 17 amino acids.

This clonotype was counted ten times or more. This sequence joins TRBV11-2 and TRBJ2-1; D is undetermined. V lost 1 base, J lost 8 bases, and 18 bases lay in between. The length of the CDR3 is 16 residues. Per germline, CDR1 SGHAT and CDR2 FQNNGV. The CDR3 sequence: CASSLATQRSGDEQFF. The CDR3 nucleotides read TGTGCCAGCAGCTTAGCGACGCAGCGTAGTGGCGATGAGCAGTTCTTC.

This clonotype was observed at least ten times. The chain links TRBV5-1 to TRBJ2-7; D is possibly TRBD2 (5 bases). CDR3 size: 15 residues. Germline CDR1 and CDR2: SGHRS and YFSETQ. Trimming cost V 3 bases and J 4 bases, with 17 bases left between them. The CDR3 DNA sequence: TGCGCCAGCAGCTCGGACCCCGGGAATTCGTACGAGCAGTACTTC. Translating gives CASSSDPGNSYEQYF.